One sample yielded the 21 T cell receptor beta chains listed below, sequenced in a study of lymphopenia after photon versus proton radiotherapy. Clones were sequenced by immunoSEQ multiplex PCR, and TCRdb holds only the in-frame ones, with some missing. The sample shows 50,000 to 70,000 clones, about 85% of them seen only once. Material: peripheral blood, obtained from a patient treated with proton-based radiotherapy. The receptors were sampled from a man aged 80 or over with esophageal cancer.

The chain carries TRBV5-5 and TRBJ2-3; D could derive from TRBD1 or TRBD2 (6 bases each). CDR3 length equals 14 residues. Germline V gives CDR1 SGHKS, CDR2 YYEKEE (reference sequence). Trimming removed 7 bases at V and 0 bases at J, with 12 bases between. This CDR3 is CASPGALSTDTQYF. CDR3 in DNA: TGTGCCAGCCCGGGGGCACTCAGCACAGATACGCAGTATTTT.

The V call is TRBV29-1, the J call TRBJ2-7; D is uncertain. Deletions cut 4 bases from V and 2 bases from J, with 9 bases between. This CDR3 is 12 amino acids long. Germline CDR1 SQVTM, CDR2 ANQGSEA. CDR3: CSVAASTYEQYF. CDR3 coding DNA: TGCAGCGTTGCAGCGTCTACCTACGAGCAGTACTTC.

The chain combines TRBV5-8 with TRBJ1-2, with 9 bases matching TRBD1. Germline values: CDR1 SGHTS, CDR2 YDEGEE. With V trimmed by 4 bases and J by 4 bases, 5 bases remained unmatched. The CDR3 is 14 amino acids. This CDR3 is CASSRTGDSYGYTF. CDR3 bases: TGTGCCAGCAGCCGGACAGGGGATTCCTATGGCTACACCTTC.

The chain uses TRBV2 and TRBJ1-2; maybe TRBD1 (5 bases). The ends were cut back, 6 bases at V and 3 bases at J, with 14 bases in the middle. CDR3 length: 14 amino acids. CDR1 and CDR2 (germline): SNHLY, FYNNEI. CDR3 sequence (DNA): TGTGCCAGCAGCACGACAGCGGTGGACTATGGCTACACCTTC. Translating gives CASSTTAVDYGYTF. The full variable domain, in which reference TRBV2 and TRBJ1-2 provide the parts outside the CDR3, is EPEVTQTPSHQVTQMGQEVILRCVPISNHLYFYWYRQILGQKVEFLVSFYNNEISEKSEIFDDQFSVERPDGSNFTLKIRSTKLEDSAMYFCASSTTAVDYGYTFGSGTRLTVV.

J is TRBJ2-7 and V is TRBV5-4; D is unclear. The V gene's germline CDR1 is SGHNT and CDR2 YYREEE (reference sequence). Trimming pared 3 bases from V and 2 bases from J, leaving 12 bases between. This CDR3 is built from 14 residues. The CDR3 bases are TGTGCCAGCAGCTATTCCTTTAATGCCTACGAGCAGTACTTC. This codes for CASSYSFNAYEQYF.

V is TRBV4-3 and J is TRBJ2-7; 8 positions match TRBD2. The CDR3 sequence is 16 residues long. With 0 bases clipped from V and 4 bases from J, the junction kept 8 bases outside the gene matches. The germline V gene encodes CDR1 LGHNA and CDR2 YSLEER. CDR3 coding DNA: TGCGCCAGCAGCCAAGAGGCCACTAGCGGAGGTTACGAGCAGTACTTC. Residues: CASSQEATSGGYEQYF.

This rearrangement joins TRBV5-4 to TRBJ2-2, with 8 bases matching TRBD2. The CDR3 loop spans 19 amino acids. Looked up from germline, CDR1 is SGHNT and CDR2 is YYREEE (reference sequence). The V segment lost 0 bases and the J segment 7 bases; nucleotides outside the gene matches: 17. CDR3 nucleotide sequence: TGTGCCAGCAGCTTGGGGGGCAGCGGGAGACCTACTGTTAACGGGGAGCTGTTTTTT. It codes for CASSLGGSGRPTVNGELFF.

The chain has TRBV7-9 and TRBJ1-4, with D tentatively TRBD1 (5 bases). This CDR3 spans 14 amino acids. Germline V gene lookup returns CDR1 SEHNR and CDR2 FQNEAQ (reference sequence). V lost 0 bases, J lost 7 bases, and 9 bases lay in between. CDR3 residues: CASSLARDVEKLFF. As DNA, the CDR3 is TGTGCCAGCAGCTTAGCTCGGGACGTTGAAAAACTGTTTTTT.

CDR3 protein: CASKGDSSYEQYF. CDR3 bases: TGTGCCAGTAAGGGGGACAGCTCCTACGAGCAGTACTTC. This rearrangement joins TRBV25-1 to TRBJ2-7; 7 bases map to TRBD1. CDR1 and CDR2 from the germline V gene are MGHDK and SYGVNS. With 9 bases clipped from V and 0 bases from J, the junction kept 5 bases outside the gene matches. The CDR3 is 13 amino acids.

The rearrangement links TRBV19 to TRBJ1-4, with D tentatively TRBD1 (5 bases). The CDR3 has 15 residues. Germline-derived CDR1 and CDR2 are LNHDA and SQIVND (reference sequence). With 1 base removed from V and 8 bases from J, the gap between germline ends came to 14 bases. The DNA for the CDR3 is TGTGCCAGTAGTATAGCGAGGGGCGGGACGGAAAAACTGTTTTTT. This translates into CASSIARGGTEKLFF.

This chain links TRBV5-4 with TRBJ2-5, with D maybe TRBD1 (6 bases). The tail of the sequence fits TRBJ2-7 better, so the J call may be wrong. CDR1 and CDR2 from the germline V gene are SGHNT and YYREEE (reference sequence). CDR3 length: 15 residues. CDR3 coding DNA: TGTGCCAGCAGCTTGGGGACAGTCAACCTCTACGAGCAGTACTTC. This gives the protein CASSLGTVNLYEQYF.

The V call is TRBV7-9, the J call TRBJ2-7; weak D call: TRBD1 (5 bases). The ends were cut back, 3 bases at V and 5 bases at J, with 8 bases in the middle. CDR1 and CDR2 (germline): SEHNR, FQNEAQ (reference sequence). CDR3 length equals 12 residues. The CDR3 nucleotides read TGTGCCAGCAGCTTCCCCAGGGACGAGCAGTACTTC. The encoded protein is CASSFPRDEQYF. Supplemented by reference TRBV7-9 and TRBJ2-7, the full variable domain reads DTGVSQNPRHKITKRGQNVTFRCDPISEHNRLYWYRQTLGQGPEFLTYFQNEAQLEKSRLLSDRFSAERPKGSFSTLEIQRTEQGDSAMYLCASSFPRDEQYFGPGTRLTVT.

V and J are TRBV29-1 and TRBJ2-3; 9 bases fit TRBD2. This CDR3 comprises 15 residues. With V trimmed by 1 base and J by 4 bases, 6 bases remained unmatched. CDR1 is SQVTM and CDR2 is ANQGSEA in the germline V gene. DNA of the CDR3: TGCAGCGTTGAAGGGGCGGGAGGGCCATCAGATACGCAGTATTTT. This codes for CSVEGAGGPSDTQYF.

The CDR3 nucleotides read TGTGCCAGCAGCCCCGGGACAGGGTCCTATAATTCACCCCTCCACTTT. It is translated as CASSPGTGSYNSPLHF. The chain is built from TRBV6-6 and TRBJ1-6; 9 nucleotides align to TRBD1. The CDR3 runs 16 residues. Trimming removed 6 bases from V and 1 base from J; junction bases left unmatched: 4. The germline V gene encodes CDR1 MNHNY and CDR2 SVGAGI (reference sequence).

This chain joins TRBV7-2 and TRBJ1-1; possibly TRBD1 for D (6 bases). Germline V gene data show CDR1 as SGHTA and CDR2 as FQGNSA. Trimming stripped 1 base from V and 7 bases from J, with 10 bases between. This CDR3 spans 13 amino acids. The CDR3 coding sequence is TGTGCCAGCAGCTTAGGACAGGAGAATGAAGCTTTCTTT. Its protein product is CASSLGQENEAFF. Drawing the rest from reference TRBV7-2 and TRBJ1-1, the complete variable domain is GAGVSQSPSNKVTEKGKDVELRCDPISGHTALYWYRQSLGQGLEFLIYFQGNSAPDKSGLPSDRFSAERTGGSVSTLTIQRTQQEDSAVYLCASSLGQENEAFFGQGTRLTVV.

The chain uses TRBV2 and TRBJ1-1; D uncertain. The CDR3 has 11 residues. Germline CDR1 SNHLY, CDR2 FYNNEI. The V end lost 8 bases, the J end lost 6 bases, and 10 bases lay between the germline ends. The CDR3, as DNA: TGTGCCAGCGCGTTCTGGGCTGAAGCTTTCTTT. It specifies CASAFWAEAFF.

The chain links TRBV5-1 to TRBJ2-1; D assignment may be TRBD1 or TRBD2 (5 bases each). The CDR3 runs to 14 residues. V dropped 6 bases and J dropped 8 bases, with 18 bases sitting between them. CDR1 SGHRS and CDR2 YFSETQ come from the germline V gene. The CDR3 nucleotides are TGCGCCAGCAACCCCTTTGGTGGGGGTGATGAGCAGTTCTTC. It yields the protein CASNPFGGGDEQFF. Full variable domain (missing parts from reference TRBV5-1 and TRBJ2-1): KAGVTQTPRYLIKTRGQQVTLSCSPISGHRSVSWYQQTPGQGLQFLFEYFSETQRNKGNFPGRFSGRQFSNSRSEMNVSTLELGDSALYLCASNPFGGGDEQFFGPGTRLTVL.

This chain connects TRBV7-2 to TRBJ1-5, with D perhaps TRBD1 (6 bases). The germline CDR1 and CDR2 sequences are SGHTA and FQGNSA. Deletions cut 1 base from V and 9 bases from J, with 13 bases between. This CDR3 has 14 amino acids. CDR3 loop: CASSLGQGFRPQHF. CDR3 sequence (DNA): TGTGCCAGCAGCTTAGGCCAGGGGTTTCGGCCCCAGCATTTT.

V gene TRBV21-1 combines with J gene TRBJ2-6; TRBD1, the table's D call, was not compared with the DNA. TRBV21-1 has pseudogene status. There are 20 residues in the CDR3. The CDR3 protein is CASSKAGTGTYNSGANVLTF. CDR3 nucleotides: TGTGCCAGCAGCAAAGCTGGGACAGGAACTTACAACTCTGGGGCCAACGTCCTGACTTTC.

A few counts support this clone. The chain links TRBV10-3 to TRBJ1-6; 8 bases map to TRBD1. Germline V lookup: CDR1 ENHRY, CDR2 SYGVKD. CDR3 length: 14 amino acids. Trimming cost V 4 bases and J 8 bases; bases outside gene matches: 4. The CDR3 reads CAISGTGGDSPLHF. CDR3 DNA: TGTGCCATCAGTGGTACAGGGGGAGATTCACCCCTCCACTTT.

The chain uses TRBV7-2 and TRBJ2-2; no clear D. V lost 7 bases and J lost 0, with 15 bases in between. The CDR3 has 16 amino acids. Per germline, CDR1 SGHTA and CDR2 FQGNSA. In DNA, the CDR3 is TGTGCCAGCAAGCCCGAATGGACGGCGAACACCGGGGAGCTGTTTTTT. It is translated as CASKPEWTANTGELFF.